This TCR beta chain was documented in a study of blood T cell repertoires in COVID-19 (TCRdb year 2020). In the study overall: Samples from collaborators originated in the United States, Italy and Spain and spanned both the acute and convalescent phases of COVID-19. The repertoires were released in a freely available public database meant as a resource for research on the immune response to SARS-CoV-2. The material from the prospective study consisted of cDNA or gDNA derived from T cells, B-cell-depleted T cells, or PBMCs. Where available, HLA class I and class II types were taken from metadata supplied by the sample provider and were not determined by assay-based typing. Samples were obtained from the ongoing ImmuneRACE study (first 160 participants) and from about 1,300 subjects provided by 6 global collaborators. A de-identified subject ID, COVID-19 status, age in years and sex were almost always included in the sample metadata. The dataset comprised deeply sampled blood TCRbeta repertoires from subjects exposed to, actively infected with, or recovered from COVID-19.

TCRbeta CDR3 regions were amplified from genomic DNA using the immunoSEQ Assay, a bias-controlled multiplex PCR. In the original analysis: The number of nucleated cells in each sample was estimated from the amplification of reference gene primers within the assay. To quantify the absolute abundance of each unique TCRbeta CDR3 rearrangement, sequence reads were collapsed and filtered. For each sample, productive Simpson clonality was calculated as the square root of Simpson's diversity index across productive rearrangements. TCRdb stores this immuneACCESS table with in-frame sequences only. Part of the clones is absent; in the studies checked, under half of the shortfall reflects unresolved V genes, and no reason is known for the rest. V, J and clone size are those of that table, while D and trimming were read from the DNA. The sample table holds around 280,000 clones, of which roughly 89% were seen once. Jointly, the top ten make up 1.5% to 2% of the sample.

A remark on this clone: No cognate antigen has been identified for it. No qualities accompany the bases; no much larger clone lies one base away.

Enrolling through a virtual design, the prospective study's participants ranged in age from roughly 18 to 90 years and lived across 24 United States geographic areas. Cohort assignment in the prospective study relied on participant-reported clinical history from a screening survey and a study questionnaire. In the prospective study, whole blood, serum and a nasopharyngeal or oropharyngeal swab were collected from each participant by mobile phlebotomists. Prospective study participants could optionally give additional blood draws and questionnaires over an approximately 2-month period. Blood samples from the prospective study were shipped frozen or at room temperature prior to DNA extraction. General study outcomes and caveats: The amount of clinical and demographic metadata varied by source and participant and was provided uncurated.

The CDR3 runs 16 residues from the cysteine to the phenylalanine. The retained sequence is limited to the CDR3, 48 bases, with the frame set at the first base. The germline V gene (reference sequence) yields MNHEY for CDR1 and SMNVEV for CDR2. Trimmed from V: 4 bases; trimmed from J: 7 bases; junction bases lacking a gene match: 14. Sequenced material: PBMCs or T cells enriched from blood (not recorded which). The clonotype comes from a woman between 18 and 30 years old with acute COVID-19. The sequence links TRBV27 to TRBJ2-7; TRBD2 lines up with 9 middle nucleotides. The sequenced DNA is TGTGCCAGCAGTTCCCCAGGCGCGGGGGGGCTTCGGGAGCAGTACTTC. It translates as CASSSPGAGGLREQYF.